A selection of T cell receptor beta chains follows, all from one sample in a study of blood T cell repertoires in COVID-19. Clones were read by immunoSEQ multiplex PCR, and TCRdb kept only the in-frame ones, dropping some. The sample lists 250,000 to 300,000 clones; approximately 79% were seen once. The sequenced sample consisted of PBMCs or T cells enriched from blood (not recorded which). Receptors originate from a man aged 25-45 years with acute COVID-19. CDR3s include the opening cysteine and the closing phenylalanine or tryptophan. A D gene is named only where the DNA matches it firmly. The listing skips clone size in some rows; elsewhere it reads once, few, many or a size class.

d_gene	j_gene	abundance	v_gene	CDR3aa	CDR3nt
TRBD2	TRBJ2-3	-	TRBV27	CASSYNSGRYTDTQYF	TGTGCCAGCAGTTATAATAGCGGGAGGTACACAGATACGCAGTATTTT
-	TRBJ1-4	-	TRBV15	CATSRGSEKLFF	TGTGCCACCAGCAGAGGGAGTGAAAAACTGTTTTTT
TRBD2	TRBJ2-3	few	TRBV5-1	CASSPRTSGVTDTQYF	TGTGCCAGCAGCCCAAGGACTAGCGGTGTCACAGATACGCAGTATTTT
TRBD2	TRBJ2-3	-	TRBV6-2/TRBV6-3	CASSSGLADHHLGDTQYF	TGTGCCAGCAGTTCGGGACTAGCGGACCACCACTTGGGAGATACGCAGTATTTT
TRBD2	TRBJ2-3	-	TRBV4-3	CASSQDRGGADTQYF	TGCGCCAGCAGCCAAGATCGGGGGGGAGCGGATACGCAGTATTTT
-	TRBJ1-4	-	TRBV28	CASSFGGEWEKLFF	TGTGCCAGCAGTTTTGGAGGGGAGTGGGAAAAACTGTTTTTT
TRBD1	TRBJ1-2	-	TRBV5-1	CASSVEGDRRYGYTF	TGCGCCAGCAGCGTGGAGGGGGACAGGAGATATGGCTACACCTTC
-	TRBJ1-1	-	TRBV6-5	CASRGTGPQGAFF	TGTGCCAGCAGGGGAACAGGGCCCCAGGGAGCTTTCTTT
TRBD2	TRBJ2-1	-	TRBV6-1	CASSEILAGGEQFF	TGTGCCAGCAGTGAGATACTAGCGGGGGGCGAGCAGTTCTTC
-	TRBJ1-2	-	TRBV6-5	CASRAAGQSYGYTF	TGTGCCAGCAGGGCTGCAGGACAGAGCTATGGCTACACCTTC
TRBD2	TRBJ2-1	-	TRBV11-3	CASSFLAGGPIENEQFF	TGTGCCAGCAGCTTCCTAGCGGGAGGGCCAATTGAGAATGAGCAGTTCTTC
TRBD1	TRBJ1-2	-	TRBV28	CASSSGQGINGYTF	TGTGCCAGCAGTTCCGGACAGGGGATTAATGGCTACACCTTC
-	TRBJ1-4	-	TRBV19	CASSPGQTEKLFF	TGTGCCAGTAGTCCCGGACAGACTGAAAAACTGTTTTTT
-	TRBJ1-4	-	TRBV30	CAWRRDGNEKLFF	TGTGCCTGGAGGCGAGACGGGAATGAAAAACTGTTTTTT
TRBD1	TRBJ1-5	-	TRBV12-5	CASGDRENSNQPQHF	TGTGCTAGTGGCGACAGGGAGAATAGCAATCAGCCCCAGCATTTT
TRBD1	TRBJ1-4	-	TRBV4-3	CASSPGTAYEKLFF	TGCGCCAGCAGCCCAGGGACAGCATATGAAAAACTGTTTTTT
-	TRBJ1-1	-	TRBV5-1	CASSLDGMNTEAFF	TGTGCCAGCAGCTTGGACGGGATGAACACTGAAGCTTTCTTT
TRBD2	TRBJ2-1	-	TRBV4-3	CASSQEPQRGYNEQFF	TGCGCCAGCAGCCAAGAGCCCCAGCGGGGCTACAATGAGCAGTTCTTC
-	TRBJ1-2	-	TRBV28	CASSFPGGGYTF	TGTGCCAGCAGTTTTCCGGGGGGTGGCTACACCTTC
TRBD1	TRBJ1-2	-	TRBV28	CASRFPGQGYGYTF	TGTGCCAGCAGGTTCCCGGGACAGGGCTATGGCTACACCTTC
-	TRBJ2-1	once	TRBV7-9	CASSPPPGKQRNEQFF	TGTGCCAGCAGCCCTCCCCCAGGGAAACAACGCAATGAGCAGTTCTTC
TRBD1	TRBJ2-1	-	TRBV19	CASIPDRFSYNEQFF	TGTGCCAGTATTCCGGACAGGTTCTCCTACAATGAGCAGTTCTTC
-	TRBJ1-5	-	TRBV24-1	CATSAPGQPQHF	TGTGCCACCAGTGCCCCCGGGCAGCCCCAGCATTTT
TRBD1	TRBJ2-2	few	TRBV5-4	CASSNPGTGGIGELFF	TGTGCCAGCAGCAACCCCGGGACAGGGGGAATCGGGGAGCTGTTTTTT
TRBD1	TRBJ1-1	-	TRBV9	CASSYFEAGGRTEAFF	TGTGCCAGCAGCTATTTTGAGGCAGGGGGACGAACTGAAGCTTTCTTT
TRBD1	TRBJ1-6	-	TRBV7-2	CASGHYGQGNSPLHF	TGTGCCAGCGGGCACTATGGACAGGGTAATTCACCCCTCCACTTT
TRBD1	TRBJ1-1	-	TRBV2	CASGRTGGQTEAFF	TGTGCCAGCGGCAGAACAGGGGGCCAAACTGAAGCTTTCTTT
-	TRBJ1-2	-	TRBV14	CASSLYGQPTNYGYTF	TGTGCCAGCAGCCTCTACGGACAGCCCACTAACTATGGCTACACCTTC
-	TRBJ1-5	once	TRBV27	CASKVYGQSNQPQHF	TGTGCCAGCAAGGTCTACGGACAGAGCAATCAGCCCCAGCATTTT
TRBD1	TRBJ2-2	-	TRBV5-1	CASSPTGTSAGELFF	TGTGCCAGCAGCCCGACAGGGACCTCGGCCGGGGAGCTGTTTTTT
TRBD2	TRBJ2-5	-	TRBV5-1	CASSLEGSGNQETQYF	TGCGCCAGCAGCTTGGAGGGTAGCGGGAACCAAGAGACCCAGTACTTC
-	TRBJ2-1	-	TRBV19	CASSDRYNEQFF	TGTGCCAGTAGCGACAGATACAATGAGCAGTTCTTC
-	TRBJ2-5	-	TRBV7-8	CASSLGQVWKTQYF	TGTGCCAGCAGCTTAGGACAGGTTTGGAAGACCCAGTACTTC
TRBD2	TRBJ2-5	-	TRBV9	CASSGIRGGEETQYF	TGTGCCAGCAGTGGTATACGGGGGGGCGAAGAGACCCAGTACTTC
-	TRBJ1-5	-	TRBV30	CAWSPQVRQPQHF	TGTGCCTGGAGCCCGCAGGTACGGCAGCCCCAGCATTTT
-	TRBJ1-5	-	TRBV15	CATSEVLQPQHF	TGTGCCACCAGCGAGGTGCTACAGCCCCAGCATTTT
TRBD2	TRBJ2-6	-	TRBV7-9	CASSSPPGLATGANVLTF	TGTGCCAGCAGCTCCCCGCCGGGACTAGCAACCGGGGCCAACGTCCTGACTTTC
-	TRBJ2-2	-	TRBV9	CASSVKQQTGELFF	TGTGCCAGCAGCGTAAAACAGCAAACCGGGGAGCTGTTTTTT
-	TRBJ1-5	-	TRBV4-1	CASSQDRGGGQPQHF	TGCGCCAGCAGCCAAGACCGAGGGGGGGGGCAGCCCCAGCATTTT
-	TRBJ1-1	-	TRBV11-2	CASRRQPMNTEAFF	TGTGCCAGCAGAAGACAGCCCATGAACACTGAAGCTTTCTTT
TRBD1	TRBJ1-5	once	TRBV19	CASSPSRDRFRNQPQHF	TGTGCCAGTAGTCCGTCCCGGGACAGGTTTAGGAATCAGCCCCAGCATTTT
TRBD2	TRBJ2-5	-	TRBV28	CASRSGTSGKYQETQYF	TGTGCCAGCAGATCTGGGACTAGCGGAAAGTACCAAGAGACCCAGTACTTC
TRBD2	TRBJ2-1	-	TRBV7-2	CASSLQSSGRVEQFF	TGTGCCAGCAGCTTACAGTCTAGCGGGAGGGTTGAGCAGTTCTTC
-	TRBJ2-3	few	TRBV6-4	CASRETGPTDTQYF	TGTGCCAGCAGAGAGACAGGCCCCACAGATACGCAGTATTTT
-	TRBJ2-2	-	TRBV20-1	CSASRVGLGELFF	TGCAGTGCTAGTCGGGTGGGGCTCGGGGAGCTGTTTTTT
TRBD2	TRBJ2-1	-	TRBV27	CASRSLAGTGNEQFF	TGTGCCAGCCGGTCACTAGCGGGGACGGGGAATGAGCAGTTCTTC
TRBD1	TRBJ1-2	-	TRBV7-6	CASSYDRGYYGYTF	TGTGCCAGCAGCTACGACAGGGGTTACTATGGCTACACCTTC
-	TRBJ1-3	-	TRBV27	CASSFNSGNTIYF	TGTGCCAGCAGTTTCAACTCTGGAAACACCATATATTTT
TRBD1	TRBJ2-1	-	TRBV7-3	CASSLRQGSYNEQFF	TGTGCCAGCAGCTTGAGACAGGGTTCCTACAATGAGCAGTTCTTC
-	TRBJ1-3	few	TRBV10-1	CASSESGLSSGNTIYF	TGCGCCAGCAGTGAATCGGGACTCAGCTCTGGAAACACCATATATTTT
-	TRBJ1-1	-	TRBV7-9	CASSLEAVTMNTEAFF	TGTGCCAGCAGCTTAGAGGCGGTGACCATGAACACTGAAGCTTTCTTT
TRBD2	TRBJ2-3	-	TRBV15	CATSRERAGADTQYF	TGTGCCACCAGCAGAGAGCGAGCGGGAGCAGATACGCAGTATTTT
-	TRBJ1-1	-	TRBV5-6	CASSRRSGNTEAFF	TGTGCCAGCAGCAGACGATCGGGGAACACTGAAGCTTTCTTT
-	TRBJ1-6	-	TRBV19	CASSEGVRNSPLHF	TGTGCCAGTAGCGAAGGGGTGAGGAATTCACCCCTCCACTTT
TRBD1	TRBJ1-6	-	TRBV9	CASSDGQGRNSPLHF	TGTGCCAGCAGCGACGGACAGGGACGAAATTCACCCCTCCACTTT
TRBD2	TRBJ2-1	-	TRBV24-1	CATSDLAGGGKNEQFF	TGTGCCACCAGTGATTTAGCGGGAGGGGGGAAGAATGAGCAGTTCTTC
-	TRBJ2-6	-	TRBV2	CASRGTGTGANVLTF	TGTGCCAGCAGAGGAACAGGGACAGGGGCCAACGTCCTGACTTTC
-	TRBJ1-1	-	TRBV19	CASSYKRGSTEAFF	TGTGCCAGTAGTTACAAACGGGGGAGCACTGAAGCTTTCTTT
-	TRBJ1-1	-	TRBV19	CASSKRVRDTEAFF	TGTGCCAGTTCTAAGAGGGTGCGGGACACTGAAGCTTTCTTT